The present entry profiles one TCR beta chain with its context. This specimen belongs to a study of immune heterogeneity within non-small cell lung tumors. Template material for each sample was approximately 0.65 ug of bulk tumor genomic DNA. Several biopsies per primary tumor were taken during surgery, spaced as far apart as possible. Surgery that was curative in intent was performed on patients with untreated, newly diagnosed non-small cell lung cancer. Trimming stripped 3 bases from V and 2 bases from J, with 13 bases between. The CDR3 spans 15 residues. Germline V CDR1 and CDR2: LNHDA, SQIVND (reference sequence). Amplification of TCR beta CDR3 was performed by multiplex PCR with 32 V and 13 J primers. TCRdb re-called the multiplex PCR reads through MiXCR, storing one row per CDR3 protein. The profile shows 20,000 to 25,000 distinct CDR3 sequences, around 28% of them singletons.

What was sequenced was lung tumor tissue. This chain joins TRBV19 and TRBJ1-1; D unresolved. This TCR was sampled from a man aged 35 to 55 with non-small cell lung cancer. CDR3 coding DNA: TGTGCCAGTAGTATTTTCTCTGGTGCTAACACTGAAGCTTTCTTT. It specifies CASSIFSGANTEAFF.